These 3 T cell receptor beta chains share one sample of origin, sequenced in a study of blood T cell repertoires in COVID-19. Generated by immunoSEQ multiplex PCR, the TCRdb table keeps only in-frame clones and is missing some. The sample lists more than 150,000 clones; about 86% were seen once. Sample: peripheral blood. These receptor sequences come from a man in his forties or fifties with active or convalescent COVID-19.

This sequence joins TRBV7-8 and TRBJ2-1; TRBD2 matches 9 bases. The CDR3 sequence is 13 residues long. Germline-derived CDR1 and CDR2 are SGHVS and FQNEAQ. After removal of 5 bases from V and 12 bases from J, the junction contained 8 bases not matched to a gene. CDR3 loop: CASSARNSGGQFF. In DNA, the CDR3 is TGTGCCAGCAGCGCCCGGAATAGCGGGGGGCAGTTCTTC.

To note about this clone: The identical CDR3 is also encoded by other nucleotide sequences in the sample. The CDR3 DNA follows: TGCGCCAGCAGCTTGACTAGCGGGGGCTACGAGCAGTACTTC. It specifies CASSLTSGGYEQYF. The chain has TRBV5-1 and TRBJ2-7, with 11 bases lining up with TRBD2. CDR3 size: 14 residues. Unmatched junction bases numbered 0, after V lost 1 base and J lost 3 bases. Germline CDR1 reads SGHRS; CDR2 reads YFSETQ.

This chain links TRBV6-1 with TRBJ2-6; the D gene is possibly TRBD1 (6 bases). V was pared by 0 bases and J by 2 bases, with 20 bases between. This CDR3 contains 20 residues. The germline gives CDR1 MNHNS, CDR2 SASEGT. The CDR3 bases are TGTGCCAGCAGTGAAGCGAGGGGAAACAGGGTAGCTGCTGGGGCCAACGTCCTGACTTTC. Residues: CASSEARGNRVAAGANVLTF.